The present T cell receptor (beta chain) was sequenced within a study of T and B cells in COVID-19 patients. TRB was amplified from about 250-500 ng of blood genomic DNA. This clonotype is categorized as medium-sized (0.01 to 0.1%). Germline loops: CDR1 MNHNS, CDR2 SASEGT. V was pared by 6 bases and J by 3 bases, with 3 bases of the junction left unmatched. The CDR3 is 15 amino acids. Multiplex PCR with BIOMED2 TRB-A/B primer pools amplified TRB rearrangements. MiXCR was run by TCRdb on the multiplex PCR reads, yielding one entry per CDR3 protein. The table lists roughly 2,300 distinct CDR3 sequences, 27% of them singletons.

Sequencing input: blood. The chain recombines TRBV6-1 with TRBJ2-2; TRBD1 matches at 11 bases. The receptor's source is a human donor with active COVID-19. The CDR3 DNA reads as TGTGCCAGCAGCCGGACAGGGGGCGACACCGGGGAGCTGTTTTTT. Protein: CASSRTGGDTGELFF.